Included here is one T cell receptor (beta chain) sequence, with context. What it binds is unknown. The input for sorted-subset replicate PCRs was roughly 180 ng DNA, around 30,000 T cell genomes. The protocol was immunoSEQ multiplex PCR, while the TCRdb copy is restricted to in-frame clones and leaves out a portion. The sample records fewer than 850,000 clones, about 96% being singletons. The V gene end was trimmed by 3 bases and the J gene end by 5 bases; junction bases not matched to a gene: 7. This CDR3 is built from 15 residues. The germline gives CDR1 MDHEN, CDR2 SYDVKM. The data stem from a study of shared clonotypes between healthy human individuals. Study outcomes and limitations: Clonotype sharing among the donors was expected to vary with sequencing depth. Generally, naive subsets (rather than memory subsets) showed larger estimated richness.

CD8 cells regarded as naive lacked CD45RO, were positively chosen for CCR7, and omitted terminally differentiated effector memory CD45RA+ cells. The material sequenced was naive CD8+ T cells sorted from blood. The rearrangement joins TRBV28 to TRBJ2-1, with TRBD2 matching over 7 bases. The TCR comes from a man younger than 45 in good health. DNA for the CDR3: TGTGCCAGCAGTTTCCGGTCTAGCGGAGACAATGAGCAGTTCTTC. Translating gives CASSFRSSGDNEQFF.